These 18 T cell receptor beta chains share one sample of origin, sequenced in a study of T-cell reconstitution after alpha-beta-depleted transplantation in children. TCRbeta library preparation incorporated unique molecular identifiers. TCRdb re-called the PCR reads through MiXCR, storing one row per CDR3 protein. The sample lists about 610,000 distinct CDR3 sequences; 10% to 13% were seen once. The source material was PBMCs from the stem cell graft donor, sampled from the stem cell graft. Receptors originate from a human donor who donated a stem cell graft to a child with acute myeloid leukemia.

This clonotype has just a few counts. This sequence joins TRBV5-1 and TRBJ1-1, with 8 positions matching TRBD1. Germline lookup yields CDR1 SGHRS and CDR2 YFSETQ. The V and J ends lost 4 bases and 1 base, in that order; junction bases with no gene match: 3. The CDR3 loop spans 14 amino acids. CDR3 nucleotide sequence: TGCGCCAGCAGCGGGACAGGACAGAACACTGAAGCTTTCTTT. Translation gives CASSGTGQNTEAFF.

This clonotype was seen many times. The chain couples TRBV20-1 to TRBJ2-3; D uncertain. Trimming took 0 bases from V and 6 from J, leaving 22 bases between them. CDR3 length equals 17 residues. Germline V gene data show CDR1 as DFQATT and CDR2 as SNEGSKA (reference sequence). CDR3 region: CSARDSLQRTVMDTQYF. The CDR3, as DNA: TGCAGTGCTAGAGATTCGCTTCAACGGACGGTCATGGATACGCAGTATTTT.

The chain combines TRBV5-6 with TRBJ1-5; D is uncertain. The V gene lost 3 bases and the J gene lost 5 bases, with 15 bases spanning the gap. The CDR3 spans 15 residues. The germline V gene has CDR1 SGHDT and CDR2 YYEEEE. The CDR3 sequence: CASSWGLSLDQPQHF. The CDR3 nucleotides are TGTGCCAGCAGCTGGGGATTGTCACTAGATCAGCCCCAGCATTTT.

Only a few counts were recorded for this clonotype. V and J are TRBV29-1 and TRBJ2-1; TRBD2 aligns across 11 bases. This CDR3 comprises 15 residues. Trimming cost V 3 bases and J 2 bases; bases outside gene matches: 3. The V gene's germline CDR1 is SQVTM and CDR2 ANQGSEA. The CDR3 is CSVEASGRPYNEQFF. The CDR3 bases are TGCAGCGTTGAGGCTAGCGGGAGGCCCTACAATGAGCAGTTCTTC.

This clonotype appeared a few times. CDR3 amino acids: CASSPGHHNEQFF. The DNA for the CDR3 is TGTGCCAGCAGCCCGGGACACCACAATGAGCAGTTCTTC. The V gene is TRBV7-8, the J gene TRBJ2-1; D is perhaps TRBD1 (6 bases). V was shortened by 5 bases and J by 5 bases, with 10 bases between the two germline ends. CDR3 length: 13 residues. The V gene's germline CDR1 is SGHVS and CDR2 FQNEAQ.

V is TRBV27 and J is TRBJ2-7; the match to TRBD1 covers 9 bases. The germline CDR1 and CDR2 sequences are MNHEY and SMNVEV (reference sequence). V was pared by 5 bases and J by 5 bases, with 10 bases of the junction left unmatched. The CDR3 is 15 residues long. The CDR3 is CASSIDRDRVHEQYF. The DNA of the CDR3 is TGTGCCAGCAGTATCGACCGGGACAGGGTCCACGAGCAGTACTTC.

This chain connects TRBV10-3 to TRBJ1-5; D not certain. V was clipped by 0 bases and J by 3 bases, with 9 bases between them. The CDR3 length is 15 residues. Per germline, CDR1 ENHRY and CDR2 SYGVKD. The CDR3 region is CAISESIGVNQPQHF. The CDR3 region has the DNA TGTGCCATCAGTGAGTCTATTGGGGTCAATCAGCCCCAGCATTTT.

This clonotype was picked up many times. The V gene is TRBV29-1, the J gene TRBJ1-3, with TRBD1 as a possible D gene (5 bases). The V gene lost 4 bases and the J gene lost 4 bases, with 14 bases spanning the gap. Germline assignment: CDR1 SQVTM and CDR2 ANQGSEA. The CDR3 runs to 14 residues. DNA of the CDR3: TGCAGCGTTGGTGGGGCAGGTAGAGGAAACACCATATATTTT. Protein: CSVGGAGRGNTIYF.

The chain carries TRBV15 and TRBJ2-2; 8 nucleotides line up with TRBD1. Germline values: CDR1 LNHNV, CDR2 YYDKDF (reference sequence). V shed 5 bases and J 1 base; nucleotides not matched to a gene: 9. This CDR3 has 17 residues. CDR3: CATSPTPGTGNTGELFF. The DNA of the CDR3 is TGTGCCACCAGCCCAACTCCCGGGACAGGGAACACCGGGGAGCTGTTTTTT. Using reference TRBV15 and TRBJ2-2 for the parts outside the CDR3, the full variable domain is DAMVIQNPRYQVTQFGKPVTLSCSQTLNHNVMYWYQQKSSQAPKLLFHYYDKDFNNEADTPDNFQSRRPNTSFCFLDIRSPGLGDTAMYLCATSPTPGTGNTGELFFGEGSRLTVL.

V is TRBV5-1 and J is TRBJ1-1; D may be TRBD1 (5 bases). The CDR3 is 13 amino acids. Germline CDR1 is SGHRS and CDR2 is YFSETQ. V lost 7 bases to trimming and J lost 1 base, with 11 bases between them. The CDR3 region is CASAYGGNTEAFF. The CDR3 DNA reads as TGCGCCAGCGCTTACGGGGGGAACACTGAAGCTTTCTTT.

This clonotype was seen many times. The chain uses TRBV7-9 and TRBJ2-7; 11 bases line up with TRBD1. Looked up from germline, CDR1 is SEHNR and CDR2 is FQNEAQ (reference sequence). The CDR3 runs 15 residues. J was trimmed by 2 bases and V by 7 bases; bases with no gene match: 7. CDR3 nucleotide sequence: TGTGCCAGCACCCTACCGGGACAGGGGGCCTACGAGCAGTACTTC. Translation gives CASTLPGQGAYEQYF.

This clonotype was seen repeatedly, ten times or more. The chain couples TRBV2 to TRBJ2-5; D is undetermined. With 5 bases removed from V and 5 bases from J, the gap between germline ends came to 15 bases. Germline loops: CDR1 SNHLY, CDR2 FYNNEI. The CDR3 spans 14 residues. This CDR3 is CASSSHGSWETQYF. The CDR3 coding sequence is TGTGCCAGCAGTTCTCACGGCAGCTGGGAGACCCAGTACTTC.

J is TRBJ2-1 and V is TRBV11-2; 14 positions agree with TRBD2. This CDR3 has 18 residues. J was trimmed by 10 bases and V by 5 bases; bases with no gene match: 16. Germline V gives CDR1 SGHAT, CDR2 FQNNGV. CDR3 coding DNA: TGTGCCAGCAGCCTAAGTGGTGGACTAGCGGGAGGCCTAGGGGAGCAGTTCTTC. It yields the protein CASSLSGGLAGGLGEQFF.

This clonotype was found many times. This chain links TRBV20-1 with TRBJ2-3, with 13 bases lining up with TRBD2. The ends lost 3 bases at V and 4 bases at J; junction bases unmatched: 4. This CDR3 comprises 15 residues. Germline CDR1 and CDR2: DFQATT and SNEGSKA (reference sequence). This chain's CDR3 is CSASGLAGVADTQYF. CDR3 bases: TGCAGTGCTAGCGGACTAGCGGGAGTGGCAGATACGCAGTATTTT.

V usage is TRBV29-1 and J usage is TRBJ1-3; D ambiguous. V was pared by 0 bases and J by 0 bases, with 3 bases between. The CDR3 consists of 13 residues. The germline CDR1 and CDR2 sequences are SQVTM and ANQGSEA. The CDR3 coding sequence is TGCAGCGTTGAAGAGGGCTCTGGAAACACCATATATTTT. Protein: CSVEEGSGNTIYF.

This chain connects TRBV12-3 or TRBV12-4 to TRBJ1-5; tentatively, D is TRBD1 (6 bases). With 3 bases removed from V and 2 bases from J, the gap between germline ends came to 11 bases. This CDR3 spans 15 amino acids. The CDR3 spells CASSFYRVGNQPQHF. The CDR3 nucleotides are TGTGCCAGCAGTTTTTACAGGGTTGGCAATCAGCCCCAGCATTTT.

This clonotype occurred a few times. The chain joins TRBV12-3 or TRBV12-4 to TRBJ2-7; 10 bases map to TRBD2. V lost 5 bases and J lost 1; bases outside the gene matches: 11. The CDR3 sequence is 17 residues long. CDR3 DNA: TGTGCCAGCAGTCAAACATTAGCGGGAGGCCTATCCTACGAGCAGTACTTC. This encodes CASSQTLAGGLSYEQYF.

This chain links TRBV7-8 with TRBJ2-5; 12 bases map to TRBD1. CDR1 and CDR2 (germline): SGHVS, FQNEAQ. This CDR3 contains 16 residues. Germline trimming cut 1 base from V and 6 bases from J; bases unmatched to any gene: 6. The CDR3 nucleotides read TGTGCCAGCAGCTTAGAGGGACAGGGGGCTCTGAAGACCCAGTACTTC. It translates to CASSLEGQGALKTQYF.